These 18 T cell receptor beta chains were sequenced from one sample in a study of T and B cells in COVID-19 patients. Multiplex PCR with BIOMED2 TRB-A/B primer pools amplified TRB rearrangements. TCRdb re-analysed the multiplex PCR reads in MiXCR, keeping a single row per CDR3 protein. The sample shows about 11,000 distinct CDR3 sequences, around 30% of them seen only once. TRB was amplified from approximately 250-480 ng of blood genomic DNA. Sequenced sample: blood. The source is a human donor who had recovered from COVID-19.

This chain uses TRBV12-3 or TRBV12-4 with TRBJ1-6; no clear D. The CDR3 is 15 amino acids. Trimming removed 3 bases at V and 8 bases at J, with 14 bases between. As DNA, the CDR3 is TGTGCCAGCAGTTTTCGTATGGCGCAGTATTCACCCCTCCACTTT. It specifies CASSFRMAQYSPLHF.

This clonotype is termed medium-sized. The V gene is TRBV29-1, the J gene TRBJ2-1, with 11 bases that match TRBD2. Trimming removed 4 bases from V and 4 bases from J; junction bases left unmatched: 3. This CDR3 spans 14 amino acids. From germline, CDR1 is SQVTM and CDR2 ANQGSEA. In nucleotides, the CDR3 is TGCAGCGTTGCCGGGACTAGCGGTTACAATGAGCAGTTCTTC. It yields the protein CSVAGTSGYNEQFF.

The chain has TRBV15 and TRBJ2-1, with 7 bases aligning to TRBD2. The CDR3 runs 16 residues. V lost 0 bases, J lost 8 bases, and 10 bases stayed unmatched. Germline CDR1 is LNHNV and CDR2 is YYDKDF (reference sequence). The CDR3 loop reads CATSREGRGSYDEQFF. The CDR3 DNA is TGTGCCACCAGCAGAGAGGGGCGCGGGAGCTATGATGAGCAGTTCTTC.

The chain uses TRBV6-2 or TRBV6-3 and TRBJ2-1; tentative D call: TRBD2 (6 bases). This CDR3 has 13 amino acids. V lost 5 bases and J lost 7, with 12 bases in between. Germline V gene sequence: CDR1 MNHEY, CDR2 SVGEGT. CDR3: CASSLGGLNEQFF. The CDR3 nucleotides are TGTGCCAGCAGTCTCGGGGGACTTAATGAGCAGTTCTTC.

Details on this clonotype: Just one base apart from a much larger clone, this may be a read error. CDR3 in amino acids: CSVGTGGYNGQYF. CDR3 bases: TGCAGCGTCGGGACAGGGGGTTATAACGGGCAGTACTTC. The J gene is TRBJ2-7, the V gene TRBV29-1, with TRBD1 matching 11 bases. Trimming at V came to 6 bases and at J to 9 bases, leaving 10 bases not matched to a gene. The germline V gene has CDR1 SQVTM and CDR2 ANQGSEA. This CDR3 comprises 13 residues.

This clonotype was recorded many times. The chain recombines TRBV18 with TRBJ2-1, with TRBD2 matching over 8 bases. J was trimmed by 1 base and V by 3 bases; bases with no gene match: 8. The CDR3 sequence is 17 residues long. Germline CDR1 reads KGHSH; CDR2 reads LQKENI. CDR3 residues: CASSPRTSLMSYNEQFF. The CDR3 bases are TGTGCCAGCTCACCCCGGACTAGCTTAATGTCCTACAATGAGCAGTTCTTC.

In DNA, the CDR3 is TGTGCCAGCAGTCAGGGGGGATTCAACACCGGGGAGCTGTTTTTT. It yields the protein CASSQGGFNTGELFF. The rearrangement joins TRBV6-4 to TRBJ2-2; D is possibly TRBD1 (7 bases). Germline V gives CDR1 MRHNA, CDR2 SNTAGT. V shed 5 bases and J shed 2 bases, with 12 bases lying between them. The CDR3 loop spans 15 amino acids.

Ten or more counts support this clonotype. The genes are TRBV29-1 and TRBJ2-7; D possibly corresponds to TRBD2 (5 bases). CDR3 size: 13 residues. Germline assignment: CDR1 SQVTM and CDR2 ANQGSEA. Deletions cut 0 bases from V and 4 bases from J, with 10 bases between. The chain's CDR3 is CSVEDQEGYEQYF. Written as DNA, the CDR3 is TGCAGCGTTGAAGATCAAGAGGGTTACGAGCAGTACTTC.

This clonotype is labeled medium-sized. The gene calls are TRBV6-5 and TRBJ2-5; TRBD1 aligns across 9 bases. Germline CDR1 reads MNHEY; CDR2 reads SVGAGI. Germline trimming cut 7 bases from V and 5 bases from J; bases unmatched to any gene: 8. The CDR3 runs to 14 residues. The CDR3 loop is CASKRQGVGETQYF. CDR3 sequence (DNA): TGTGCCAGCAAGAGACAGGGGGTAGGGGAGACCCAGTACTTC.

This clonotype was observed a few times. The chain links TRBV10-1 to TRBJ1-4; 8 positions match TRBD1. This CDR3 comprises 15 residues. Looked up from germline, CDR1 is WNHNN and CDR2 is SYGVQD (reference sequence). Trimming took 7 bases from V and 4 from J; bases not matched to a gene: 8. The CDR3 sequence is CASNGQGRGNEKLFF. CDR3 DNA sequence: TGCGCCAGCAACGGACAGGGAAGGGGTAATGAAAAACTGTTTTTT.

This clonotype was seen a single time. The chain uses TRBV14 and TRBJ2-5, with D unclear. CDR3 length: 14 amino acids. Deletions cut 0 bases from V and 4 bases from J, with 9 bases between. Germline V CDR1 and CDR2: SGHDN, FVKESK. Here the CDR3 reads CASSQEEVGETQYF. For the CDR3, the DNA is TGTGCCAGCAGCCAAGAAGAGGTGGGAGAGACCCAGTACTTC.

This clonotype is medium-sized by share. This rearrangement joins TRBV11-3 to TRBJ2-5; 8 bases agree with TRBD2. This CDR3 region has 16 residues. The V gene end was trimmed by 7 bases and the J gene end by 2 bases; junction bases not matched to a gene: 12. Germline loops: CDR1 SGHNT, CDR2 YENEEA. The CDR3 bases are TGTGCCAGCACCCTCGACGGGAGGGGAGGACAAGAGACCCAGTACTTC. Translating it yields CASTLDGRGGQETQYF.

The V call is TRBV7-9, the J call TRBJ2-5; 9 nucleotides align to TRBD2. This CDR3 has 13 residues. With 7 bases clipped from V and 4 bases from J, the junction kept 4 bases outside the gene matches. In germline, CDR1 is SEHNR, CDR2 FQNEAQ (reference sequence). In DNA form, the CDR3 reads TGTGCCAGCACAGGGACTAGCCGAGAGACCCAGTACTTC. Translating it yields CASTGTSRETQYF.

This clonotype was seen only a few times. This chain's CDR3 is CASSLHPGGTNYGYTF. The CDR3 DNA is TGTGCCAGCAGCCTCCACCCGGGGGGGACTAACTATGGCTACACCTTC. The V gene is TRBV7-6, the J gene TRBJ1-2; tentative D call: TRBD1 (5 bases). Germline CDR1 SGHVS, CDR2 FNYEAQ. This CDR3 contains 16 residues. Between the trimmed V and J ends, which lost 5 bases and 0 bases, there was a span of 16 bases.

The chain joins TRBV11-1 to TRBJ2-1; D is possibly TRBD2 (5 bases). CDR1 and CDR2 from the germline V gene are SGHAT and FQDESV (reference sequence). The CDR3 has 16 residues. Deletions cut 5 bases from V and 6 bases from J, with 20 bases between. This chain's CDR3 is CASSTSRGSSPNEQFF. CDR3 coding DNA: TGTGCCAGCAGCACGAGTCGGGGTAGTTCCCCCAATGAGCAGTTCTTC.

This clonotype was found a few times. DNA of the CDR3: TGTGCCAGCAGTTTGAGCTTCCAAGAGACCCAGTACTTC. Protein sequence: CASSLSFQETQYF. The chain joins TRBV28 to TRBJ2-5; D gene unclear. V shed 3 bases and J shed 1 base, with 6 bases lying between them. The CDR3 has 13 amino acids. Germline lookup yields CDR1 MDHEN and CDR2 SYDVKM.

About this clonotype itself: A read error may explain this, as a much larger clone is one base away. The chain has TRBV12-3 or TRBV12-4 and TRBJ2-3; 10 bases map to TRBD2. The CDR3 extends over 16 amino acids. CDR3 protein: CDSSLRAGGPTDTQYF. CDR3 sequence (DNA): TGTGACAGCAGTTTGAGAGCGGGAGGGCCCACAGATACGCAGTATTTT.

V is TRBV7-3 and J is TRBJ2-3; 11 bases align to TRBD2. The V segment lost 5 bases and the J segment 6 bases; nucleotides outside the gene matches: 19. Germline CDR1 is SGHTA and CDR2 is FQGTGA. This CDR3 is built from 19 residues. This CDR3 reads CASSATGASLIAGGDTQYF. In DNA, the CDR3 is TGTGCCAGCAGCGCGACAGGGGCCTCATTGATAGCGGGAGGGGATACGCAGTATTTT.